The present entry profiles one T cell receptor (beta chain) with its context. The target antigen is unknown. Germline assignment: CDR1 DFQATT and CDR2 SNEGSKA (reference sequence). The length of the CDR3 is 13 residues. The ends were cut back, 5 bases at V and 4 bases at J, with 15 bases in the middle. Each CDR3 protein is one row after TCRdb ran MiXCR on the 5' RACE reads. Of fewer than 900,000 distinct CDR3 sequences in the sample, roughly 18% were seen once. This sample was included in a study of identical twins. Study outcomes and limitations: Findings came from cross-sectional statistics, without long-term follow-up of donors. It was possible that invariant MAIT and iNKT cells partly confounded the zero-insertion analyses.

In addition, the sample was reused for a study of T cells expressing NK-cell markers. As reported in that work: The study found these clonotypes also leading the CD3+CD56-NKG2C+ fraction in several donors.

Specimen: PBMCs. This sequence was found in a young woman in good health. V usage is TRBV20-1 and J usage is TRBJ2-7, with D possibly being TRBD2 (6 bases). The CDR3: CSARPGLGYEQYF. CDR3 nucleotides: TGCAGTGCTCGCCCGGGACTTGGGTACGAGCAGTACTTC.